Below are 14 T cell receptor beta chains sequenced from a single sample in a study of T cells after yellow fever vaccination. TCRdb analysed the 5' RACE reads with MiXCR anew, one entry per CDR3 protein. The sample holds 100,000 or so distinct CDR3 sequences, over 8% seen once. This material consisted of CD8+ T cells not binding an NS4B(214-222) dextramer, sorted from PBMCs, taken around 15 days after the first yellow fever vaccination. The receptor source for this set is a man aged 18 to 30 who received the YFV17D yellow fever vaccine.

This clonotype was recorded at least ten times. The genes are TRBV29-1 and TRBJ2-3; D perhaps matches TRBD2 (6 bases). The ends were cut back, 2 bases at V and 7 bases at J, with 13 bases in the middle. This CDR3 has 13 residues. Germline-derived CDR1 and CDR2 are SQVTM and ANQGSEA. CDR3 protein: CSVEWSSDYTQYF. In DNA form, the CDR3 reads TGCAGCGTTGAATGGTCTAGCGATTATACGCAGTATTTT.

This clonotype has a handful of counts. This sequence joins TRBV19 and TRBJ2-7; possibly TRBD1 for D (5 bases). CDR3 length: 13 residues. Germline assignment: CDR1 LNHDA and CDR2 SQIVND (reference sequence). V shed 7 bases and J shed 4 bases, with 14 bases lying between them. This chain's CDR3 is CASKHRTSYEQYF. CDR3 nucleotides: TGTGCCAGTAAGCACAGGACGTCTTACGAGCAGTACTTC.

This clonotype was seen a few times. This chain connects TRBV10-3 to TRBJ1-1; D may be TRBD1 (6 bases). Trimming cost V 2 bases and J 2 bases, with 15 bases left between them. Germline lookup yields CDR1 ENHRY and CDR2 SYGVKD. The CDR3 totals 16 residues. CDR3 region: CAISEGGARLNTEAFF. CDR3 coding DNA: TGTGCCATCAGTGAGGGGGGGGCCCGCCTAAACACTGAAGCTTTCTTT.

The chain links TRBV7-9 to TRBJ2-1; 9 bases are shared with TRBD1. The CDR3 extends over 14 amino acids. Trimming cost V 5 bases and J 3 bases; bases outside gene matches: 2. CDR1 is SEHNR and CDR2 is FQNEAQ in the germline V gene (reference sequence). This CDR3 reads CASSLDRGYNEQFF. The CDR3 DNA is TGTGCCAGCAGCCTGGACAGGGGCTACAATGAGCAGTTCTTC.

This clonotype appeared a few times. This chain connects TRBV6-1 to TRBJ1-1; D call uncertain. Germline CDR1 reads MNHNS; CDR2 reads SASEGT. This CDR3 region has 13 residues. The ends were cut back, 7 bases at V and 2 bases at J, with 11 bases in the middle. The CDR3 nucleotides read TGTGCCAGCAAGGACCCGCGAAACACTGAAGCTTTCTTT. Translated, it gives CASKDPRNTEAFF.

In its sample, this clonotype was seen many times. This chain uses TRBV5-1 with TRBJ2-3; D is ambiguous. Trimming pared 1 base from V and 0 bases from J, leaving 6 bases between. The CDR3 totals 14 residues. Germline-derived CDR1 and CDR2 are SGHRS and YFSETQ. The CDR3 is CASSLTASTDTQYF. In DNA, the CDR3 is TGCGCCAGCAGCTTGACAGCTAGCACAGATACGCAGTATTTT.

J is TRBJ2-5 and V is TRBV12-3 or TRBV12-4; 9 nucleotides align to TRBD2. The ends lost 4 bases at V and 7 bases at J; junction bases unmatched: 13. CDR3 size: 16 residues. CDR3 protein: CASSSYPLSGGGTQYF. The CDR3 DNA follows: TGTGCCAGCAGTTCGTACCCTCTTAGCGGGGGAGGGACCCAGTACTTC.

The chain is built from TRBV6-1 and TRBJ2-5; possible D gene TRBD2, 6 bases. Between the trimmed V and J ends, which lost 6 bases and 5 bases, there was a span of 22 bases. There are 16 residues in the CDR3. Germline V CDR1 and CDR2: MNHNS, SASEGT. CDR3 protein: CASRAHLTSGGETQYF. CDR3 sequence (DNA): TGTGCCAGCAGGGCCCATCTGACTAGTGGTGGGGAGACCCAGTACTTC.

As regards this clonotype: Germline and junction disagree at one end, which may indicate a read error. The chain joins TRBV20-1 to TRBJ2-4; D is possibly TRBD1 (6 bases). Per the germline V gene, CDR1 is DFQATT and CDR2 is SNEGSKA (reference sequence). CDR3 size: 16 residues. CDR3 sequence: CCAKGAQGLAKNIQYF. In DNA, the CDR3 is TGCTGTGCTAAAGGGGCACAGGGCCTAGCCAAAAACATTCAGTACTTC.

This clonotype was counted between two and nine times. The chain uses TRBV11-2 and TRBJ2-7, with D perhaps matching TRBD2 (6 bases). The germline V gene has CDR1 SGHAT and CDR2 FQNNGV. V was clipped by 5 bases and J by 4 bases, with 12 bases between them. CDR3 length: 13 amino acids. The CDR3 reads CASSPGLIYEQYF. For the CDR3, the DNA is TGTGCCAGCAGCCCCGGACTAATATACGAGCAGTACTTC.

The V gene is TRBV15, the J gene TRBJ2-1; tentative D call: TRBD2 (5 bases). Per the germline V gene, CDR1 is LNHNV and CDR2 is YYDKDF (reference sequence). The V gene lost 0 bases and the J gene lost 1 base, with 10 bases spanning the gap. There are 16 residues in the CDR3. The CDR3 sequence: CATSRDRGASYNEQFF. CDR3 nucleotide sequence: TGTGCCACCAGCAGAGATCGGGGAGCTTCCTACAATGAGCAGTTCTTC.

The rearrangement uses TRBV5-4 and TRBJ1-1; D is perhaps TRBD1 (5 bases). Per the germline V gene, CDR1 is SGHNT and CDR2 is YYREEE (reference sequence). CDR3 length: 13 residues. The V gene lost 7 bases and the J gene lost 2 bases, with 12 bases spanning the gap. CDR3 loop: CASEYQGNTEAFF. In DNA form, the CDR3 reads TGTGCCAGCGAATATCAGGGCAACACTGAAGCTTTCTTT.

This chain links TRBV30 with TRBJ2-3; 8 nucleotides line up with TRBD2. Germline CDR1 is GTSNPN and CDR2 is SVGIG (reference sequence). V lost 6 bases, J lost 3 bases, and 8 bases stayed unmatched. The CDR3 totals 14 residues. Here the CDR3 reads CACIWSGGTDTQYF. The CDR3 nucleotides are TGTGCCTGCATTTGGAGCGGGGGAACAGATACGCAGTATTTT.

This chain uses TRBV5-1 with TRBJ2-1, with D hard to call. V shed 0 bases and J shed 7 bases, with 11 bases lying between them. The CDR3 runs to 14 residues. CDR1 and CDR2 from the germline V gene are SGHRS and YFSETQ. In DNA form, the CDR3 reads TGCGCCAGCAGCTTGGGGTCCCAGGAGAATGAGCAGTTCTTC. It codes for CASSLGSQENEQFF.